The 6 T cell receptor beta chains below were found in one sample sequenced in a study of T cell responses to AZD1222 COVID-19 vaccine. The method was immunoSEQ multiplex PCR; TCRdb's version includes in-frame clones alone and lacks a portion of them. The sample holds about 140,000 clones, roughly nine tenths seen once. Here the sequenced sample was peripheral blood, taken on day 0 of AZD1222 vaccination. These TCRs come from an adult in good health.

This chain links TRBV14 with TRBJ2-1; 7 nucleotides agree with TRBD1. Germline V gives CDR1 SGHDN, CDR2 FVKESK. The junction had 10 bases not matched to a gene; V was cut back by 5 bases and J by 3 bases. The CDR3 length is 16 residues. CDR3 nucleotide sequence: TGTGCCAGCAGCGAGGGAACAGGGGCGAACTACAATGAGCAGTTCTTC. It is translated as CASSEGTGANYNEQFF.

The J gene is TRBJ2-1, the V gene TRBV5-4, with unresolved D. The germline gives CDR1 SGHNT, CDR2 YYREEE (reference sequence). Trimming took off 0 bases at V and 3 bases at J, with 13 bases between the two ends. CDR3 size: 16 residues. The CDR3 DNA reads TGTGCCAGCAGCTTGGCCAGACGGGTCAGCTACAATGAGCAGTTCTTC. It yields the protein CASSLARRVSYNEQFF.

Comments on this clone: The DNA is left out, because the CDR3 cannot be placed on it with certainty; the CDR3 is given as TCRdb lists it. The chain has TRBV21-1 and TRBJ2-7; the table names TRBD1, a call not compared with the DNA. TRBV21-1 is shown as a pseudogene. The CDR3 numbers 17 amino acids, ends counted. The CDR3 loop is CASIPVGTGATSYEQYF.

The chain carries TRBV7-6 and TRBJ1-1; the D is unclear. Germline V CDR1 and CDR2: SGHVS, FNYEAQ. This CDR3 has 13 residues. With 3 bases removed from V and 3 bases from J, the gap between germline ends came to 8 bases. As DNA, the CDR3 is TGTGCCAGCAGCTTCTCAGTATACACTGAAGCTTTCTTT. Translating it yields CASSFSVYTEAFF.

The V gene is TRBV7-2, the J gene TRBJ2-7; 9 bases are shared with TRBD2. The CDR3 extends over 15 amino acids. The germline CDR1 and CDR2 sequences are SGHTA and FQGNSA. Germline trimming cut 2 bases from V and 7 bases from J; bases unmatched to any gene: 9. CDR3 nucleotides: TGTGCCAGCAGCTTAACGGCGGGAGGGCCATGGGAGCAGTACTTC. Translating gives CASSLTAGGPWEQYF.

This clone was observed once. CDR3 residues: CASSYEFPQTYEQYF. Written as DNA, the CDR3 is TGTGCCAGCAGTTATGAATTTCCGCAGACCTACGAGCAGTACTTC. The V call is TRBV6-5, the J call TRBJ2-7, with D unclear. Deletions cut 3 bases from V and 2 bases from J, with 14 bases between. Germline values: CDR1 MNHEY, CDR2 SVGAGI. The CDR3 covers 15 residues.